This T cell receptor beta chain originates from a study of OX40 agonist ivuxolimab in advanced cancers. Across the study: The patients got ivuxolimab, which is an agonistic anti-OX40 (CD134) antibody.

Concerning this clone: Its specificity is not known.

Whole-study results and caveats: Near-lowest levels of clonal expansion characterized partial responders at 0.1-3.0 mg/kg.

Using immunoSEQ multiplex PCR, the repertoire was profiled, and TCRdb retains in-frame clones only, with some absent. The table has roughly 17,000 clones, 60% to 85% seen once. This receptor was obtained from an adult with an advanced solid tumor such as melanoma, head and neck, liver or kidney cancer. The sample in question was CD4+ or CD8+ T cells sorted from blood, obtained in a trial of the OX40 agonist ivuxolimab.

Here the CDR3 reads CASSETHYNEQFF. CDR3 nucleotides: TGTGCCAGCAGTGAGACCCACTACAATGAGCAGTTCTTC. The chain employs TRBV7-2 and TRBJ2-1; D not resolved. Germline loops: CDR1 SGHTA, CDR2 FQGNSA. V was pared by 6 bases and J by 3 bases, with 9 bases between. The CDR3 is made up of 13 amino acids.